This TCR beta chain was sequenced in a study of regulatory T cells in long-lasting Graves disease. General observations from the study: Graves' patients with persistent disease showed TCR diversity lower than patients newly diagnosed.

The length of the CDR3 is 14 residues. V dropped 5 bases and J dropped 0 bases, with 8 bases sitting between them. Germline CDR1 and CDR2: ENHRY and SYGVKD. The sample holds many counts of this clonotype. The antigen is not known. Construction of the TCR beta libraries employed iRepertoire HTBI primers in conjunction with Arm-PCR of CDR3 regions. TCRdb reanalysed the multiplex PCR reads using MiXCR and keeps one entry per CDR3 protein. The data contain 400,000 to 500,000 distinct CDR3 sequences, around 20% of them singletons. Time point meaning: persistent/refractory GD, antithyroid drugs over 5 years with positive TRAb. Making the TCR library involved RNA that had been extracted from PBMCs.

Sample: peripheral blood mononuclear cells (PBMCs), taken when the disease was refractory, from a patient treated with antithyroid drugs. The chain joins TRBV10-3 to TRBJ1-5, with D possibly matching TRBD1 (6 bases). This receptor was identified in a female donor with Graves disease. The CDR3 loop is CAISQGSSNQPQHF. For the CDR3, the DNA is TGTGCCATCAGTCAGGGGTCTAGCAATCAGCCCCAGCATTTT.